Below are 18 T cell receptor beta chains sequenced from a single sample in a study of T cell responses to AZD1222 COVID-19 vaccine. Clones were sequenced by immunoSEQ multiplex PCR, and TCRdb holds only the in-frame ones, with some missing. The sample has some 170,000 clones; around nine tenths are singletons. The material sequenced was peripheral blood, taken on day 0 of AZD1222 vaccination. Receptors originate from an adult in good health.

The rearrangement uses TRBV4-1 and TRBJ1-2; the match to TRBD1 covers 10 bases. The CDR3 loop spans 14 amino acids. V gave up 4 bases and J gave up 8 bases; unmatched junction bases: 7. Per the germline V gene, CDR1 is MGHRA and CDR2 is YSYEKL. The CDR3: CASSLSGTGVGYTF. The CDR3 coding sequence is TGCGCCAGCAGCCTGTCCGGGACAGGGGTAGGCTACACCTTC.

The rearrangement joins TRBV25-1 to TRBJ2-2; D gene uncertain. V dropped 10 bases and J dropped 3 bases, with 15 bases sitting between them. CDR1 and CDR2 from the germline V gene are MGHDK and SYGVNS. CDR3 length equals 14 residues. The CDR3 region has the DNA TGTGCCACCTCGCCCTGGGCAGACACCGGGGAGCTGTTTTTT. Translated, it gives CATSPWADTGELFF.

This chain links TRBV3-1 (or the pseudogene TRBV3-2) with TRBJ2-3; TRBD2 matches 7 bases. Germline V gene lookup returns CDR1 LGHDT and CDR2 YNNKEL (reference sequence). The V and J ends lost 6 bases and 4 bases, in that order; junction bases with no gene match: 7. The CDR3 totals 14 residues. Written as DNA, the CDR3 is TGTGCCAGCAGTGTGGGAGGGCCCGCAGATACGCAGTATTTT. It specifies CASSVGGPADTQYF.

The chain has TRBV5-8 and TRBJ1-2; tentatively, D is TRBD1 (6 bases). This CDR3 spans 14 amino acids. The germline gives CDR1 SGHTS, CDR2 YDEGEE. Trimming removed 6 bases at V and 4 bases at J, with 16 bases between. The CDR3 reads CASTYGTGIYGYTF. The CDR3 nucleotides read TGTGCCAGCACCTACGGAACAGGGATCTATGGCTACACCTTC.

The chain employs TRBV2 and TRBJ1-1; TRBD1 aligns across 7 bases. CDR3 length: 15 amino acids. CDR1 and CDR2 from the germline V gene are SNHLY and FYNNEI. The trim removed 6 bases at V and 7 bases at J, leaving 14 bases unmatched. CDR3 region: CASSLGGSGIIEAFF. The CDR3 region has the DNA TGTGCCAGCAGCCTAGGGGGCAGTGGGATTATTGAAGCTTTCTTT.

The V gene is TRBV5-1, the J gene TRBJ2-5; unclear D gene. CDR3 length: 13 amino acids. Between the trimmed V and J ends, which lost 4 bases and 5 bases, there was a span of 12 bases. Looked up from germline, CDR1 is SGHRS and CDR2 is YFSETQ. The CDR3 loop reads CASSPERGETQYF. The CDR3, as DNA: TGCGCCAGCAGCCCGGAACGTGGGGAGACCCAGTACTTC.

This clone is a singleton in its sample. The V call is TRBV10-3, the J call TRBJ1-4; TRBD1 matches 7 bases. V was pared by 6 bases and J by 3 bases, with 4 bases of the junction left unmatched. The CDR3 has 14 residues. Germline V CDR1 and CDR2: ENHRY, SYGVKD. This chain's CDR3 is CAIRSGTANEKLFF. The CDR3 nucleotides are TGTGCCATCAGGTCCGGGACAGCTAATGAAAAACTGTTTTTT.

The V call is TRBV19, the J call TRBJ2-7; D is uncertain. Deletions cut 3 bases from V and 3 bases from J, with 9 bases between. CDR1 and CDR2 from the germline V gene are LNHDA and SQIVND (reference sequence). The CDR3 is 13 residues long. The CDR3 loop reads CASSIQQFYEQYF. DNA for the CDR3: TGTGCCAGTAGTATCCAACAGTTCTACGAGCAGTACTTC. Drawing the rest from reference TRBV19 and TRBJ2-7, the complete variable domain is DGGITQSPKYLFRKEGQNVTLSCEQNLNHDAMYWYRQDPGQGLRLIYYSQIVNDFQKGDIAEGYSVSREKKESFPLTVTSAQKNPTAFYLCASSIQQFYEQYFGPGTRLTVT.

Note on this clone: The sample holds other DNA sequences that translate to the same CDR3. The rearrangement links TRBV2 to TRBJ2-1, with D unresolved. Trimming removed 1 base at V and 3 bases at J, with 1 base between. CDR3 length: 12 amino acids. Germline V CDR1 and CDR2: SNHLY, FYNNEI. The CDR3 sequence: CASSEGYNEQFF. The CDR3 DNA follows: TGTGCCAGCAGTGAAGGCTACAATGAGCAGTTCTTC.

The chain couples TRBV24-1 to TRBJ1-6, with D perhaps matching TRBD1 (5 bases). Germline-derived CDR1 and CDR2 are KGHDR and SFDVKD. There are 13 residues in the CDR3. Trimming removed 5 bases at V and 10 bases at J, with 11 bases between. The CDR3 spells CATSGGKGSPLHF. CDR3 coding DNA: TGTGCCACCAGTGGGGGGAAGGGCTCACCCCTCCACTTT.

The chain uses TRBV28 and TRBJ2-7; tentative D call: TRBD1 (6 bases). CDR1 is MDHEN, CDR2 SYDVKM, per germline. V was trimmed by 2 bases and J by 3 bases, leaving 11 bases between them. The CDR3 is made up of 14 amino acids. CDR3 in DNA: TGTGCCAGCAGTTTAGGGGGCAAGAACTACGAGCAGTACTTC. Its protein is CASSLGGKNYEQYF.

The chain uses TRBV5-1 and TRBJ2-1, with 8 bases aligning to TRBD1. V gave up 1 base and J gave up 6 bases; unmatched junction bases: 3. This CDR3 has 14 amino acids. The germline gives CDR1 SGHRS, CDR2 YFSETQ. The DNA of the CDR3 is TGCGCCAGCAGCTTGAGGACAGGGTTCAATGAGCAGTTCTTC. Translating gives CASSLRTGFNEQFF.

This clone was observed a single time. The chain links TRBV5-5 to TRBJ2-4; 15 bases are a match to TRBD2. Trimming took 2 bases from V and 9 from J; bases not matched to a gene: 9. The germline CDR1 and CDR2 sequences are SGHKS and YYEKEE (reference sequence). CDR3 length equals 17 residues. In DNA, the CDR3 is TGTGCCAGCAGCTTACCGGGACTAGCGGGAGGAAGAAGCATTCAGTACTTC. Its protein is CASSLPGLAGGRSIQYF.

CDR3 sequence (DNA): TGTGCCATCAGTGACAGTAGCAATTCACCCCTCCACTTT. It encodes CAISDSSNSPLHF. J is TRBJ1-6 and V is TRBV10-3, with no clear D. This CDR3 region has 13 residues. CDR1 is ENHRY and CDR2 is SYGVKD in the germline V gene. Trimming removed 3 bases at V and 7 bases at J, with 7 bases between.

This clone was seen a single time. This chain uses TRBV30 with TRBJ1-1, with 8 nucleotides matching TRBD1. From germline, CDR1 is GTSNPN and CDR2 SVGIG (reference sequence). The V gene end was trimmed by 2 bases and the J gene end by 6 bases; junction bases not matched to a gene: 17. The CDR3 is 17 amino acids. In DNA form, the CDR3 reads TGTGCCTGGAGTCCCCCGGACAGGGTCATAGACATAGCTGAAGCTTTCTTT. This codes for CAWSPPDRVIDIAEAFF.

The chain has TRBV25-1 and TRBJ1-6; tentative D call: TRBD1 (6 bases). Germline CDR1 and CDR2: MGHDK and SYGVNS. This CDR3 is 14 amino acids long. The V gene lost 4 bases and the J gene lost 9 bases, with 13 bases spanning the gap. The CDR3 coding sequence is TGTGCCAGCAGTGGAGGGGGTTGGGGTTCACCCCTCCACTTT. This gives the protein CASSGGGWGSPLHF. The full variable domain, its missing parts supplied by reference TRBV25-1 and TRBJ1-6, is EADIYQTPRYLVIGTGKKITLECSQTMGHDKMYWYQQDPGMELHLIHYSYGVNSTEKGDLSSESTVSRIRTEHFPLTLESARPSHTSQYLCASSGGGWGSPLHFGNGTRLTVT.

The V call is TRBV15, the J call TRBJ2-1; no firm D call. Germline V gene sequence: CDR1 LNHNV, CDR2 YYDKDF (reference sequence). V was shortened by 1 base and J by 6 bases, with 10 bases between the two germline ends. The CDR3 is 14 amino acids. The CDR3 protein is CATSRGVAPNEQFF. CDR3 DNA: TGTGCCACCAGCAGAGGGGTGGCTCCCAATGAGCAGTTCTTC. Drawing the rest from reference TRBV15 and TRBJ2-1, the complete variable domain is DAMVIQNPRYQVTQFGKPVTLSCSQTLNHNVMYWYQQKSSQAPKLLFHYYDKDFNNEADTPDNFQSRRPNTSFCFLDIRSPGLGDTAMYLCATSRGVAPNEQFFGPGTRLTVL.

This chain joins TRBV5-1 and TRBJ1-2; TRBD1 might be the D (6 bases). The germline V gene has CDR1 SGHRS and CDR2 YFSETQ. This CDR3 contains 13 residues. V was shortened by 4 bases and J by 4 bases, with 11 bases between the two germline ends. The CDR3 sequence: CASSTGHLYGYTF. The CDR3 coding sequence is TGCGCCAGCAGCACGGGACACCTCTATGGCTACACCTTC.